These 32 T cell receptor beta chains were all obtained from the same sample, sequenced in a study of T cell repertoires in aging, cancer and after chemotherapy. Multiplex touch-down PCR with TRB-A/B primers amplified rearranged V-D-J TRB sequences. TCRdb analysed the multiplex PCR reads with MiXCR anew, one entry per CDR3 protein. The top ten hold about a tenth of the sample, which has under 6,000 distinct CDR3 sequences, more than 20% seen once. Peripheral blood genomic DNA, not sorted cells or RNA, was the template. Sequences were obtained from blood. The receptor set was obtained from a human donor in good health. The donor label of this sample is uncertain.

This clonotype is medium-sized. The CDR3 loop reads CASSRIAGTEAFF. In DNA, the CDR3 is TGTGCCAGCAGCCGCATTGCGGGGACTGAAGCTTTCTTT. The chain carries TRBV11-3 and TRBJ1-1; D gene uncertain. The CDR3 spans 13 residues. Trimming took 5 bases from V and 5 from J, leaving 12 bases between them. CDR1 is SGHNT, CDR2 YENEEA, per germline.

This clonotype was seen ten or more times. The rearrangement joins TRBV6-1 to TRBJ1-5; tentatively, D is TRBD1 (5 bases). The CDR3 contains 16 residues. Germline V gene lookup returns CDR1 MNHNS and CDR2 SASEGT. With 0 bases removed from V and 3 bases from J, the gap between germline ends came to 12 bases. The CDR3: CASSEAGGSPNQPQHF. CDR3 in DNA: TGTGCCAGCAGTGAAGCTGGGGGGTCCCCCAATCAGCCCCAGCATTTT.

This clonotype is medium-sized by share. V and J are TRBV11-3 and TRBJ1-2; 8 bases match TRBD1. Germline V lookup: CDR1 SGHNT, CDR2 YENEEA. The CDR3 spans 15 residues. V lost 1 base, J lost 2 bases, and 3 bases stayed unmatched. The CDR3, as DNA: TGTGCCAGCAGCTTAGGGGACAGGAGGAACTATGGCTACACCTTC. Its protein is CASSLGDRRNYGYTF.

J is TRBJ1-5 and V is TRBV21-1. TRBV21-1 is designated a pseudogene. The CDR3 is 12 amino acids. The CDR3 is CASSKARVSQHF. The CDR3 bases are TGTGCCAGCAGCAAAGCGCGGGTCAGCCAGCATTTT.

Concerning this clonotype: Germline is not matched at one junction end, which may reflect a read error. The chain couples TRBV5-1 to TRBJ2-7; TRBD1 matches 10 bases. The CDR3 has 16 amino acids. Germline-derived CDR1 and CDR2 are SGHRS and YFSETQ. The CDR3 region is CASSPGTGTGAYEQYF. The CDR3 coding sequence is TGTGCCAGCAGCCCCGGGACCGGGACAGGGGCCTACGAGCAGTACTTC.

This clonotype is medium-sized (0.01 to 0.1%) within its sample. J is TRBJ1-6 and V is TRBV19; D possibly corresponds to TRBD1 (5 bases). Deletions cut 5 bases from V and 10 bases from J, with 24 bases between. Germline V gene sequence: CDR1 LNHDA, CDR2 SQIVND (reference sequence). CDR3 length: 17 amino acids. The CDR3, as DNA: TGTGCCAGTAGTCCCAGGAAAAGAAGGGGTGTAGGGTCACCCCTCCACTTT. It translates to CASSPRKRRGVGSPLHF. Full variable domain (rest looked up from reference TRBV19 and TRBJ1-6): DGGITQSPKYLFRKEGQNVTLSCEQNLNHDAMYWYRQDPGQGLRLIYYSQIVNDFQKGDIAEGYSVSREKKESFPLTVTSAQKNPTAFYLCASSPRKRRGVGSPLHFGNGTRLTVT.

The chain joins TRBV11-2 to TRBJ2-7, with D possibly TRBD1 on 6 matching bases. The CDR3 consists of 14 residues. Looked up from germline, CDR1 is SGHAT and CDR2 is FQNNGV. The V end was cut by 8 bases, the J end by 0 bases, with 14 bases between. CDR3 region: CASRTTGGSYEQYF. The CDR3 coding sequence is TGTGCCAGCCGCACGACAGGTGGCTCCTACGAGCAGTACTTC.

This clonotype is large (0.1 to 1%) by share. V is TRBV19 and J is TRBJ2-6; 7 positions agree with TRBD1. Per germline, CDR1 LNHDA and CDR2 SQIVND (reference sequence). The length of the CDR3 is 15 residues. The trim removed 8 bases at V and 0 bases at J, leaving 4 bases unmatched. The CDR3 sequence: CASGDSSSGANVLTF. The CDR3 DNA reads TGTGCCAGTGGGGACAGCTCCTCTGGGGCCAACGTCCTGACTTTC.

This clonotype was seen many times. The chain employs TRBV11-3 and TRBJ1-1; tentatively, D is TRBD1 (5 bases). The CDR3 covers 15 residues. Trimming stripped 2 bases from V and 2 bases from J, with 12 bases between. Germline assignment: CDR1 SGHNT and CDR2 YENEEA. CDR3 nucleotides: TGTGCCAGCAGCTTAAGGCCCGGGGGAAACACTGAAGCTTTCTTT. Protein sequence: CASSLRPGGNTEAFF.

This clonotype is deemed medium-sized (0.01 to 0.1%). The gene calls are TRBV13 and TRBJ1-6; D unclear. From germline, CDR1 is PRHDT and CDR2 FYEKMQ (reference sequence). Trimming shortened V by 4 bases and J by 7 bases, and 11 bases separated the two germline ends. This CDR3 is built from 14 residues. The CDR3 coding sequence is TGTGCCAGCAGCTCTAGGACGGGGAATTCACCCCTCCACTTT. This codes for CASSSRTGNSPLHF. The full variable domain, in which reference TRBV13 and TRBJ1-6 provide the parts outside the CDR3, is AAGVIQSPRHLIKEKRETATLKCYPIPRHDTVYWYQQGPGQDPQFLISFYEKMQSDKGSIPDRFSAQQFSDYHSELNMSSLELGDSALYFCASSSRTGNSPLHFGNGTRLTVT.

This rearrangement joins TRBV20-1 to TRBJ2-1; 8 bases match TRBD2. This CDR3 spans 16 amino acids. CDR1 DFQATT and CDR2 SNEGSKA come from the germline V gene (reference sequence). The junction had 13 bases not matched to a gene; V was cut back by 3 bases and J by 6 bases. The chain's CDR3 is CSARATWSGGLNEQFF. The CDR3, as DNA: TGCAGTGCTAGGGCCACGTGGAGCGGGGGTCTCAATGAGCAGTTCTTC.

Within the sample, this clonotype is medium-sized. V gene TRBV29-1 combines with J gene TRBJ2-3; D perhaps matches TRBD1 (6 bases). The CDR3 totals 15 residues. Deletions cut 3 bases from V and 2 bases from J, with 15 bases between. The germline CDR1 and CDR2 sequences are SQVTM and ANQGSEA. The CDR3 spells CSVDVAGTHTDTQYF. In DNA form, the CDR3 reads TGCAGCGTTGATGTAGCCGGGACACACACAGATACGCAGTATTTT.

The chain combines TRBV18 with TRBJ1-1; no clear D. The CDR3 consists of 17 residues. The ends were cut back, 2 bases at V and 4 bases at J, with 20 bases in the middle. CDR1 KGHSH and CDR2 LQKENI come from the germline V gene. This CDR3 is CASSPSGVTGRGTEAFF. The CDR3 coding sequence is TGTGCCAGCTCACCATCCGGGGTAACCGGTAGAGGCACTGAAGCTTTCTTT. The entire variable domain, with the rest obtained from reference TRBV18 and TRBJ1-1, is as follows: NAGVMQNPRHLVRRRGQEARLRCSPMKGHSHVYWYRQLPEEGLKFMVYLQKENIIDESGMPKERFSAEFPKEGPSILRIQQVVRGDSAAYFCASSPSGVTGRGTEAFFGQGTRLTVV.

The V gene is TRBV19, the J gene TRBJ2-7; TRBD1 aligns across 7 bases. Germline loops: CDR1 LNHDA, CDR2 SQIVND (reference sequence). V dropped 3 bases and J dropped 0; count of bases not matched to a gene: 8. The length of the CDR3 is 16 residues. The CDR3 DNA reads TGTGCCAGTAGTATCTACCGGGACAGTAGCTCCTACGAGCAGTACTTC. Protein: CASSIYRDSSSYEQYF.

Of note for this clonotype: A read error may account for a junction end that differs from germline. The chain carries TRBV4-3 and TRBJ2-1; D is ambiguous. Germline V gene lookup returns CDR1 LGHNA and CDR2 YSLEER. The CDR3 contains 15 residues. The CDR3 nucleotides are TGTGCCAGCAGCCAACCTAATTTAGATTACAATGAGCAGTTCTTC. Protein product: CASSQPNLDYNEQFF.

This clonotype is termed medium-sized. The chain joins TRBV6-1 to TRBJ1-3; D is ambiguous. V dropped 2 bases and J dropped 0 bases, with 11 bases sitting between them. This CDR3 region has 16 residues. Germline loops: CDR1 MNHNS, CDR2 SASEGT. The CDR3 bases are TGTGCCAGCAGTGAACTCTCACTCAGCTCTGGAAACACCATATATTTT. Encoded protein: CASSELSLSSGNTIYF.

This clonotype occurred once. V and J are TRBV7-3 and TRBJ2-6, with D possibly matching TRBD2 (7 bases). V was pared by 5 bases and J by 1 base, with 15 bases between. Germline CDR1 is SGHTA and CDR2 is FQGTGA. CDR3 length: 17 residues. CDR3 region: CASSPGAGVSGANVLTF. In DNA form, the CDR3 reads TGTGCCAGCAGCCCGGGGGCGGGAGTTTCTGGGGCCAACGTCCTGACTTTC. Complete variable domain (other parts from reference TRBV7-3 and TRBJ2-6): GAGVSQTPSNKVTEKGKYVELRCDPISGHTALYWYRQSLGQGPEFLIYFQGTGAADDSGLPNDRFFAVRPEGSVSTLKIQRTERGDSAVYLCASSPGAGVSGANVLTFGAGSRLTVL.

This chain joins TRBV30 and TRBJ1-2; a weak D match, TRBD1 (6 bases). The V end lost 5 bases, the J end lost 8 bases, and 9 bases lay between the germline ends. There are 10 residues in the CDR3. Germline V CDR1 and CDR2: GTSNPN, SVGIG (reference sequence). The CDR3 bases are TGTGCCTGGGGAGGGGGGGGCTACACCTTC. Protein: CAWGGGGYTF.

The V and J genes are TRBV6-5 and TRBJ2-1; TRBD1 matches 11 bases. The V segment lost 0 bases and the J segment 3 bases; nucleotides outside the gene matches: 1. The CDR3 sequence is 16 residues long. Germline V gene sequence: CDR1 MNHEY, CDR2 SVGAGI. The chain's CDR3 is CASSYSGTGGYNEQFF. CDR3 in DNA: TGTGCCAGCAGTTACTCTGGGACAGGGGGCTACAATGAGCAGTTCTTC.

Points on this clonotype: It may be a read error: a sequence one base away is much more abundant. The genes are TRBV6-6 and TRBJ2-7; 8 bases are a match to TRBD1. J gave up 6 bases and V 6 bases, and 10 bases lay outside the gene matches. The CDR3 contains 14 residues. Germline lookup yields CDR1 MNHNY and CDR2 SVGAGI (reference sequence). The CDR3 DNA sequence: TGTGCCAGCAGGCCCCGGACAGGGCGGGTCGAGCAGTACTTC. Protein sequence: CASRPRTGRVEQYF.

In this sample, this clonotype is medium-sized. V usage is TRBV6-5 and J usage is TRBJ1-3; unclear D gene. Germline V lookup: CDR1 MNHEY, CDR2 SVGAGI. This CDR3 spans 15 amino acids. Between the trimmed V and J ends, which lost 0 bases and 0 bases, there was a span of 6 bases. The CDR3 DNA follows: TGTGCCAGCAGTTACTCAGGCGTCTCTGGAAACACCATATATTTT. Amino acid sequence: CASSYSGVSGNTIYF.

Regarding this clonotype: This clone may be a read error of a much larger clone one base away. The gene calls are TRBV27 and TRBJ2-7; a possible D gene is TRBD1 (6 bases). V lost 11 bases, J lost 2 bases, and 13 bases lay in between. Germline loops: CDR1 MNHEY, CDR2 SMNVEV (reference sequence). CDR3 length equals 12 residues. CDR3 coding DNA: TGTGCCTCCGGGACATGGCCCTACGAGCAGTACTTC. This codes for CASGTWPYEQYF.

This chain uses TRBV30 with TRBJ1-5; no definite D call. The germline V gene encodes CDR1 GTSNPN and CDR2 SVGIG (reference sequence). V was pared by 0 bases and J by 3 bases, with 18 bases between. The CDR3 contains 17 residues. The CDR3 protein is CAWSVRFSGGDNQPQHF. CDR3 coding DNA: TGTGCCTGGAGTGTACGTTTCTCAGGAGGAGACAATCAGCCCCAGCATTTT.

This clonotype is medium-sized (0.01 to 0.1%) within its sample. The chain joins TRBV6-2 or TRBV6-3 to TRBJ1-4, with a possible D match to TRBD1 (5 bases). Germline loops: CDR1 MNHEY, CDR2 SVGEGT. The V and J ends lost 8 bases and 8 bases respectively, with 9 bases between them. This CDR3 has 11 amino acids. The CDR3 reads CASGGGEKLFF. The DNA of the CDR3 is TGTGCCAGCGGGGGTGGCGAAAAACTGTTTTTT.

This clonotype has ten or more counts. The genes are TRBV10-3 and TRBJ1-2, with D tentatively TRBD1 (5 bases). The V end was cut by 2 bases, the J end by 3 bases, with 7 bases between. The germline CDR1 and CDR2 sequences are ENHRY and SYGVKD. This CDR3 is built from 13 residues. The CDR3 reads CAISETRDYGYTF. CDR3 sequence (DNA): TGTGCCATCAGTGAGACCAGGGACTATGGCTACACCTTC.

The chain has TRBV20-1 and TRBJ1-1; D ambiguous. CDR1 is DFQATT and CDR2 is SNEGSKA in the germline V gene (reference sequence). Trimming left V 0 bases short and J 2 bases short, with 16 bases between. The CDR3 extends over 16 amino acids. CDR3 bases: TGCAGTGCTAGAGATGGGCACGGAAACCAAAACACTGAAGCTTTCTTT. This codes for CSARDGHGNQNTEAFF.

This clonotype qualifies as medium-sized (0.01 to 0.1%). The chain links TRBV15 to TRBJ1-4; the D gene is possibly TRBD1 (5 bases). Germline lookup yields CDR1 LNHNV and CDR2 YYDKDF (reference sequence). V lost 0 bases and J 16 bases, leaving 15 bases between the germline ends. The CDR3 length is 13 residues. In nucleotides, the CDR3 is TGTGCCACCAGCAGAGATCTTGGGACCACCCCGTTTTTT. Its protein is CATSRDLGTTPFF.

By frequency in the sample, this clonotype is medium-sized. The genes are TRBV6-5 and TRBJ1-2; possible D gene TRBD1, 6 bases. Germline V CDR1 and CDR2: MNHEY, SVGAGI. This CDR3 has 16 residues. Between the trimmed V and J ends, which lost 6 bases and 1 base, there was a span of 18 bases. The CDR3 loop is CASSLLVRGLNYGYTF. CDR3 nucleotide sequence: TGTGCCAGCAGCCTCCTCGTCAGGGGACTTAACTATGGCTACACCTTC.

By sample fraction, this clonotype is medium-sized. The V gene is TRBV30, the J gene TRBJ1-2; D is unclear. Per the germline V gene, CDR1 is GTSNPN and CDR2 is SVGIG (reference sequence). Deletions cut 0 bases from V and 0 bases from J, with 8 bases between. CDR3 size: 14 residues. The CDR3 reads CAWSVWQANYGYTF. The CDR3 bases are TGTGCCTGGAGTGTCTGGCAGGCTAACTATGGCTACACCTTC.

Relative to its sample, this clonotype is medium-sized (0.01 to 0.1%). The CDR3, as DNA: TGTGCCAGCAGCTCACAACGGAGGGGGGGACCCCACGAGCAGTACTTC. It yields the protein CASSSQRRGGPHEQYF. This chain links TRBV7-6 with TRBJ2-7; the D gene is possibly TRBD2 (7 bases). CDR3 length equals 16 residues. V was pared by 4 bases and J by 5 bases, with 21 bases between. CDR1 and CDR2 from the germline V gene are SGHVS and FNYEAQ.

This clonotype ranks as medium-sized (0.01 to 0.1%). The chain combines TRBV18 with TRBJ2-3; D remains unclear. Between the trimmed V and J ends, which lost 2 bases and 1 base, there was a span of 13 bases. Germline V gives CDR1 KGHSH, CDR2 LQKENI. The CDR3 is 16 amino acids. In DNA form, the CDR3 reads TGTGCCAGCTCACCAGACTGGTCCGGAGGCACAGATACGCAGTATTTT. Translated, it gives CASSPDWSGGTDTQYF.

The J gene is TRBJ2-7, the V gene TRBV20-1; 13 nucleotides match TRBD2. Germline CDR1 reads DFQATT; CDR2 reads SNEGSKA (reference sequence). V gave up 1 base and J gave up 7 bases; unmatched junction bases: 1. The CDR3 extends over 13 amino acids. CDR3 in DNA: TGCAGTGCTAGAGCGGGACTAGCGGGAGAGCAGTACTTC. Its protein product is CSARAGLAGEQYF.